These T cell receptor beta chains were read from a single sample in a study of T cell changes during pregnancy in multiple sclerosis. Assay: immunoSEQ multiplex PCR; the TCRdb copy retains only in-frame clones and omits some. The table has about 35,000 clones, 85% to 95% seen once. Sequences were derived from CD4+ T cells from peripheral blood mononuclear cells, sampled in the third trimester of pregnancy. The receptors were sampled from a female donor in good health, enrolled as a control in a pregnancy study. CDR3s include the opening cysteine and the closing phenylalanine or tryptophan. Each record gives: V gene, J gene, clone size, D gene, CDR3 DNA, CDR3 protein. The D gene is left open where the match is weak. Expanded clones are given a class, and other clones once, few, many or no size at all.

v_gene: TRBV4-1; j_gene: TRBJ2-7; abundance: .; d_gene: TRBD2; CDR3nt: TGCGCCAGCAGCTCTAGCGGGGCCCGCTACGAGCAGTACTTC; CDR3aa: CASSSSGARYEQYF
v_gene: TRBV28; j_gene: TRBJ1-4; abundance: .; d_gene: .; CDR3nt: TGTGCCAGCAGTTTAGGGGCAGCCCGGAATGAAAAACTGTTTTTT; CDR3aa: CASSLGAARNEKLFF
v_gene: TRBV5-4; j_gene: TRBJ1-2; abundance: once; d_gene: .; CDR3nt: TGTGCCAGCAGCTTGGCCGGGATCTTCTATGGCTACACCTTC; CDR3aa: CASSLAGIFYGYTF
v_gene: TRBV9; j_gene: TRBJ1-3; abundance: .; d_gene: TRBD1; CDR3nt: TGTGCCAGCAGCGTAGAGGGGACAGGGCTAAGCTCTGGAAACACCATATATTTT; CDR3aa: CASSVEGTGLSSGNTIYF
v_gene: TRBV6-1; j_gene: TRBJ2-7; abundance: .; d_gene: TRBD1; CDR3nt: TGTGCCAGCAGTGAACCCGGACAGGGGATATCCTACGAGCAGTACTTC; CDR3aa: CASSEPGQGISYEQYF
v_gene: TRBV27; j_gene: TRBJ1-6; abundance: .; d_gene: .; CDR3nt: TGTGCCAGCAGTTTACGGGGATTCGATTCACCCCTCCACTTT; CDR3aa: CASSLRGFDSPLHF
v_gene: TRBV7-9; j_gene: TRBJ1-6; abundance: .; d_gene: TRBD1; CDR3nt: TGTGCCAGCAGCTCAACCGGGACAGGGGGCGCCGGAATCTCACCCCTCCACTTT; CDR3aa: CASSSTGTGGAGISPLHF
v_gene: TRBV19; j_gene: TRBJ2-1; abundance: once; d_gene: TRBD2; CDR3nt: TGTGCCAGTAGTATAGTAGCTAGCGGGGGTTACAATGAGCAGTTCTTC; CDR3aa: CASSIVASGGYNEQFF
v_gene: TRBV7-2; j_gene: TRBJ1-5; abundance: .; d_gene: .; CDR3nt: TGTGCCAGCAGCTTAGGGAGCGGTAGCAATCAGCCCCAGCATTTT; CDR3aa: CASSLGSGSNQPQHF
v_gene: TRBV10-3; j_gene: TRBJ2-5; abundance: once; d_gene: TRBD2; CDR3nt: TGTGCCATCAAGGGAGCGGGGTGGGAGACCCAGTACTTC; CDR3aa: CAIKGAGWETQYF
v_gene: TRBV6-5; j_gene: TRBJ2-6; abundance: .; d_gene: .; CDR3nt: TGTGCCAGCAGTTACTCGAAGAGCTCTGGGGCCAACGTCCTGACTTTC; CDR3aa: CASSYSKSSGANVLTF